The clone carrying this T cell receptor beta chain has ten or more counts. Per the germline V gene, CDR1 is DFQATT and CDR2 is SNEGSKA (reference sequence). V lost 4 bases and J 7 bases, leaving 7 bases between the germline ends. The CDR3 spans 10 residues. RNA transcripts served as the template for amplifying TCR beta CDR3 regions. HTBI primers were employed in a first-round RT-PCR of the TCR CDR3. MiXCR, applied by TCRdb to the multiplex PCR reads, yields one record per CDR3 protein. The data hold about 130,000 distinct CDR3 sequences, with approximately 20% observed a single time. These data come from a study of T cells in Graves' hyperthyroidism and ophthalmopathy.

This clonotype originated in a woman in her forties or fifties with Graves' hyperthyroidism that later progressed to Graves' ophthalmopathy. The chain has TRBV20-1 and TRBJ1-1; D unclear. The sequenced material came from blood. In DNA form, the CDR3 reads TGCAGTGCTACCACAGATGAAGCTTTCTTT. As protein: CSATTDEAFF.